This T cell receptor (beta chain) was documented in a study of T-cell reconstitution after alpha-beta-depleted transplantation in children. The CDR3 loop spans 12 amino acids. Germline CDR1 SGDLS, CDR2 YYNGEE. Comment on this clonotype: The junction does not match germline at one end; this may be a read error.

Library preparation (for TCRbeta) was performed with unique molecular identifiers. TCRdb reanalysed the PCR reads using MiXCR and keeps one entry per CDR3 protein. The profile shows some 300,000 distinct CDR3 sequences, over 9% of them singletons. The V and J genes are TRBV9 and TRBJ1-1; D is perhaps TRBD1 (5 bases). Material: PBMCs, obtained before TCRalphabeta/CD19-depleted stem cell transplant. The clonotype comes from a boy younger than two with acute myeloid leukemia, due to receive a stem cell transplant. The CDR3 region is CASSGGNTEGFF. The CDR3 region has the DNA TGTGCCAGCAGCGGGGGGAACACTGAAGGTTTCTTT.